This T cell receptor beta chain was recovered during a study of T cell changes during pregnancy in multiple sclerosis. Sequencing used immunoSEQ multiplex PCR; TCRdb keeps in-frame clones, though not all of them. The sample shows around 72,000 clones, roughly 89% of them seen only once. The length of the CDR3 is 16 residues. V lost 2 bases, J lost 3 bases, and 7 bases stayed unmatched. Germline lookup yields CDR1 MDHEN and CDR2 SYDVKM. The sample was peripheral blood, taken in the third trimester of pregnancy. The chain is built from TRBV28 and TRBJ2-5; 9 nucleotides match TRBD1. This receptor was identified in a female donor in good health, enrolled as a control in a pregnancy study. The CDR3 DNA is TGTGCCAGCAGTTTAAGGATGGGACAGGGAAAAGAGACCCAGTACTTC. This encodes CASSLRMGQGKETQYF. The full variable domain, in which reference TRBV28 and TRBJ2-5 provide the parts outside the CDR3, is DVKVTQSSRYLVKRTGEKVFLECVQDMDHENMFWYRQDPGLGLRLIYFSYDVKMKEKGDIPEGYSVSREKKERFSLILESASTNQTSMYLCASSLRMGQGKETQYFGPGTRLLVL.